The 9 T cell receptor beta chains below all came from one sample that was sequenced in a study of cytomegalovirus exposure and HLA in healthy donors. Primers included in the PCR were 60 Vbeta and 13 Jbeta primers. The data were produced by immunoSEQ multiplex PCR, yet TCRdb's version contains in-frame clones alone and is incomplete. The table includes approximately 150,000 clones, 81% detected once. The sequencing sample was made of PBMCs. All receptors derive from a man aged 50 to 60 in good health and CMV-seropositive.

The chain combines TRBV9 with TRBJ2-2; D remains unclear. CDR3 length equals 14 residues. Deletions cut 3 bases from V and 6 bases from J, with 12 bases between. CDR1 and CDR2 from the germline V gene are SGDLS and YYNGEE. The CDR3 bases are TGTGCCAGCAGCGACCCTACAGTGGCCGGGGAGCTGTTTTTT. Translation gives CASSDPTVAGELFF.

This chain links TRBV7-9 with TRBJ1-1, with D unclear. Germline-derived CDR1 and CDR2 are SEHNR and FQNEAQ (reference sequence). Deletions cut 10 bases from V and 8 bases from J, with 11 bases between. The CDR3 totals 10 residues. The CDR3 coding sequence is TGTGCCACCGGTTTTTTGGAAGCTTTCTTT. It yields the protein CATGFLEAFF. Supplemented by reference TRBV7-9 and TRBJ1-1, the full variable domain reads DTGVSQNPRHKITKRGQNVTFRCDPISEHNRLYWYRQTLGQGPEFLTYFQNEAQLEKSRLLSDRFSAERPKGSFSTLEIQRTEQGDSAMYLCATGFLEAFFGQGTRLTVV.

The V gene is TRBV5-1, the J gene TRBJ1-3; D perhaps matches TRBD1 (6 bases). The CDR3 runs 17 residues. Germline lookup yields CDR1 SGHRS and CDR2 YFSETQ. Trimming removed 4 bases at V and 0 bases at J, with 17 bases between. CDR3 protein: CASSPTPQGNSGNTIYF. DNA of the CDR3: TGCGCCAGCAGCCCGACCCCTCAGGGGAACTCTGGAAACACCATATATTTT.

This clone has just a few counts. The V call is TRBV27, the J call TRBJ2-1; no definite D call. CDR1 MNHEY and CDR2 SMNVEV come from the germline V gene (reference sequence). The CDR3 contains 17 residues. V was pared by 3 bases and J by 2 bases, with 17 bases between. The CDR3 sequence is CASSLAAPDDPYNEQFF. DNA of the CDR3: TGTGCCAGCAGTTTGGCGGCACCCGATGATCCCTACAATGAGCAGTTCTTC.

This chain links TRBV9 with TRBJ1-2; D ambiguous. This CDR3 comprises 13 residues. The ends were cut back, 0 bases at V and 6 bases at J, with 9 bases in the middle. Germline V gene lookup returns CDR1 SGDLS and CDR2 YYNGEE. CDR3 nucleotides: TGTGCCAGCAGCGTAGCTGGGCCGGATGGCTACACCTTC. Translating it yields CASSVAGPDGYTF. The full variable domain, its missing parts supplied by reference TRBV9 and TRBJ1-2, is DSGVTQTPKHLITATGQRVTLRCSPRSGDLSVYWYQQSLDQGLQFLIQYYNGEERAKGNILERFSAQQFPDLHSELNLSSLELGDSALYFCASSVAGPDGYTFGSGTRLTVV.

Written as DNA, the CDR3 is TGTGCCAGCAGCAAAAACAGGGGGCTGAACACTGAAGCTTTCTTT. It encodes CASSKNRGLNTEAFF. This chain uses TRBV7-8 with TRBJ1-1; TRBD1 matches 9 bases. CDR3 length equals 15 residues. V trimming: 5 bases; J trimming: 0 bases; junction bases outside the gene matches: 4. Germline CDR1 reads SGHVS; CDR2 reads FQNEAQ.

In its sample, this clone was seen a few times. The V and J genes are TRBV28 and TRBJ1-2; the match to TRBD1 covers 9 bases. V gave up 8 bases and J gave up 7 bases; unmatched junction bases: 2. The CDR3 consists of 11 residues. Germline V gene sequence: CDR1 MDHEN, CDR2 SYDVKM. CDR3 coding DNA: TGTGCCAGCTACAGGGGGCCTGGCTACACCTTC. It yields the protein CASYRGPGYTF.

This chain joins TRBV29-1 and TRBJ2-2; 9 positions match TRBD1. Trimming at V came to 7 bases and at J to 5 bases, leaving 5 bases not matched to a gene. The CDR3 consists of 13 residues. Germline V gene sequence: CDR1 SQVTM, CDR2 ANQGSEA. The CDR3 loop reads CSAPGQGTGELFF. CDR3 sequence (DNA): TGCAGCGCACCGGGACAGGGTACCGGGGAGCTGTTTTTT.

This clone was counted a single time. The chain recombines TRBV30 with TRBJ1-5, with a tentative D call TRBD1 (5 bases). The germline CDR1 and CDR2 sequences are GTSNPN and SVGIG (reference sequence). The CDR3 loop spans 14 amino acids. Trimming shortened V by 3 bases and J by 0 bases, and 9 bases separated the two germline ends. The CDR3 DNA is TGTGCCTGGAGCGGGGGATATAGCAATCAGCCCCAGCATTTT. It yields the protein CAWSGGYSNQPQHF.